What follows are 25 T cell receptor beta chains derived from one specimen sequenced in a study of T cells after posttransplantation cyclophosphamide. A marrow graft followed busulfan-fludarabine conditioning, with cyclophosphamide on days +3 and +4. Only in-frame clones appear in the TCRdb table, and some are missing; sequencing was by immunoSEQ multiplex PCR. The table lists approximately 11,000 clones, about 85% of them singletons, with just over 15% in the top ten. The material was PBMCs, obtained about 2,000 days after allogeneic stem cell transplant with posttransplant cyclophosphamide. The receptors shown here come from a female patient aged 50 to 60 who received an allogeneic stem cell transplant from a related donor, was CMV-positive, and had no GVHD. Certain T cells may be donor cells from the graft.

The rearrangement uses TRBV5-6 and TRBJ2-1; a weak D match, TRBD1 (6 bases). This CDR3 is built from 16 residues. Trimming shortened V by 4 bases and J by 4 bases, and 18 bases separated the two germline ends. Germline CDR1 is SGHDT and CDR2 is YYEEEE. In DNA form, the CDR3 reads TGTGCCAGCAGCCCTGGGGGCGGGTCAAGGTACAATGAGCAGTTCTTC. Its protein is CASSPGGGSRYNEQFF.

The CDR3 DNA follows: TGCAGCGAGAGAACTAGCGGGGCAGAGACCCAGTACTTC. It encodes CSERTSGAETQYF. This chain connects TRBV29-1 to TRBJ2-5; TRBD2 aligns across 10 bases. CDR1 is SQVTM and CDR2 is ANQGSEA in the germline V gene. CDR3 length: 13 amino acids. V shed 7 bases and J 4 bases; nucleotides not matched to a gene: 6.

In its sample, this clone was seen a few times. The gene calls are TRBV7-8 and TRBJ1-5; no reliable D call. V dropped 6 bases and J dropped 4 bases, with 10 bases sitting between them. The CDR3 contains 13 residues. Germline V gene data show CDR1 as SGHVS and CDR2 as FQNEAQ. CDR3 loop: CASSSTGNQPQHF. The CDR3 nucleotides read TGTGCCAGCAGTTCAACGGGTAATCAGCCCCAGCATTTT.

For the CDR3, the DNA is TGTGCCAGCAGCGTAGGTCCAGGGGGCGTTGCGAACACTGAAGCTTTCTTT. It specifies CASSVGPGGVANTEAFF. The chain is built from TRBV9 and TRBJ1-1; 8 nucleotides line up with TRBD1. The V gene end was trimmed by 0 bases and the J gene end by 1 base; junction bases not matched to a gene: 8. CDR3 size: 17 residues. Germline-derived CDR1 and CDR2 are SGDLS and YYNGEE.

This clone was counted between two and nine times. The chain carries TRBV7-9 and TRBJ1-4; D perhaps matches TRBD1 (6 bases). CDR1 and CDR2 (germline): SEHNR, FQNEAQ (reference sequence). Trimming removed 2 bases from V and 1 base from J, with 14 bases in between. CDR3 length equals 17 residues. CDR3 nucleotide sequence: TGTGCCAGCAGCTTACTAGCGGGGGGCGAAACTAATGAAAAACTGTTTTTT. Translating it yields CASSLLAGGETNEKLFF.

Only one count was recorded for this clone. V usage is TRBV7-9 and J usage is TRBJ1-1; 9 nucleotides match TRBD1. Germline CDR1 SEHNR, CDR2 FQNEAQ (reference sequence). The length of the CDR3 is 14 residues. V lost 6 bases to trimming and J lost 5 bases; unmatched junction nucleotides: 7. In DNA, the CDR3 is TGTGCCAGCAGACAACAGGGGGCGCGGACTGAAGCTTTCTTT. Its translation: CASRQQGARTEAFF.

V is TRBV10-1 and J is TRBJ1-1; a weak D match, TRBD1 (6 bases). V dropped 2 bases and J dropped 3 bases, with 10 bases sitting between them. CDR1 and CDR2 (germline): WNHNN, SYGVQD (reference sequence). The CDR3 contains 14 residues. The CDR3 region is CASSEQGTDTEAFF. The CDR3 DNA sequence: TGCGCCAGCAGTGAGCAGGGGACGGACACTGAAGCTTTCTTT.

The CDR3 DNA reads as TGCGCCAGCAGCCAAGATTCCTGGACTAGCTCGAGAACGGGTGAGCAGTTCTTC. Its translation: CASSQDSWTSSRTGEQFF. The chain recombines TRBV4-3 with TRBJ2-1; TRBD2 matches at 8 bases. The V and J ends lost 0 bases and 9 bases, in that order; junction bases with no gene match: 16. There are 18 residues in the CDR3. The germline CDR1 and CDR2 sequences are LGHNA and YSLEER.

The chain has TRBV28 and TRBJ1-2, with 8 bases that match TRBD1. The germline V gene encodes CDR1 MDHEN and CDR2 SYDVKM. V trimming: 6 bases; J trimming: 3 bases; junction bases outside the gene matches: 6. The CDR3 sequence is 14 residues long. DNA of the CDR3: TGTGCCAGCAGCCAGGGACAGGAGTACTATGGCTACACCTTC. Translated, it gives CASSQGQEYYGYTF.

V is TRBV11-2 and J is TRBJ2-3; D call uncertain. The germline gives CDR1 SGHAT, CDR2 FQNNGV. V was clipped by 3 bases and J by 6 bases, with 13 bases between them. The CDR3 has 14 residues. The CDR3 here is CASSFTSRVDTQYF. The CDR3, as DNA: TGTGCCAGCAGCTTTACTTCCCGCGTGGATACGCAGTATTTT.

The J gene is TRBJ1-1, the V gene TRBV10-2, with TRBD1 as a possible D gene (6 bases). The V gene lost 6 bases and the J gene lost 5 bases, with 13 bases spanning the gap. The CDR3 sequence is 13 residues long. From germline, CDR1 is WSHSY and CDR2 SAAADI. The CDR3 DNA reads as TGCGCCAGCAGCGGGGGGCTAGGAACTGAAGCTTTCTTT. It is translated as CASSGGLGTEAFF.

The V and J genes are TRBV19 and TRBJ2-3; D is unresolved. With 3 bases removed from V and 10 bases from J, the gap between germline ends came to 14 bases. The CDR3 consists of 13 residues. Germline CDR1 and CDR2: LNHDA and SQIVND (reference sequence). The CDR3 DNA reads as TGTGCCAGTAGTATTGGCGGCCGACCACCGCAGTATTTT. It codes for CASSIGGRPPQYF.

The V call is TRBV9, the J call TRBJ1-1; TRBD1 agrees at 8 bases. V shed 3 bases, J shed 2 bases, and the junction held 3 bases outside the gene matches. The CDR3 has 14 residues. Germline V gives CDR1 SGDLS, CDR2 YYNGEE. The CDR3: CASSDRGFNTEAFF. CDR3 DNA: TGTGCCAGCAGCGACAGGGGGTTCAACACTGAAGCTTTCTTT.

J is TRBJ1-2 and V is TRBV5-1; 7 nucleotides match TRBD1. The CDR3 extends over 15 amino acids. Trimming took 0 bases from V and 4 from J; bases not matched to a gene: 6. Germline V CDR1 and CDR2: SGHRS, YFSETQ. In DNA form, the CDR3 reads TGCGCCAGCAGCTTGGATGACAGGGCTGGCTATGGCTACACCTTC. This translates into CASSLDDRAGYGYTF.

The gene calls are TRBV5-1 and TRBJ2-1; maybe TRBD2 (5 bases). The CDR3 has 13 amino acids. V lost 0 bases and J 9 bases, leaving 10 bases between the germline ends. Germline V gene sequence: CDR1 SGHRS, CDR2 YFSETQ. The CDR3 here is CASSLAGVFEQFF. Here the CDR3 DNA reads TGCGCCAGCAGCTTGGCCGGGGTTTTTGAGCAGTTCTTC.

DNA for the CDR3: TGCGCCAGCAGCTTGGTAAGCGGCCCCCCTCTGGATACGCAGTATTTT. Amino acids: CASSLVSGPPLDTQYF. This chain links TRBV5-1 with TRBJ2-3; perhaps TRBD2 as D (5 bases). The germline V gene encodes CDR1 SGHRS and CDR2 YFSETQ. This CDR3 is 16 amino acids long. V dropped 0 bases and J dropped 6 bases, with 17 bases sitting between them.

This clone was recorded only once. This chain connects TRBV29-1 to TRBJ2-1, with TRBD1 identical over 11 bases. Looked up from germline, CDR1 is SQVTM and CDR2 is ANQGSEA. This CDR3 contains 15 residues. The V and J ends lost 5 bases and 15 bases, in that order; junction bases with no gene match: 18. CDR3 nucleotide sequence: TGCAGCGTTCGGGGACAGGGGGGATTTAGGGCCCAGGGGTTCTTC. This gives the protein CSVRGQGGFRAQGFF.

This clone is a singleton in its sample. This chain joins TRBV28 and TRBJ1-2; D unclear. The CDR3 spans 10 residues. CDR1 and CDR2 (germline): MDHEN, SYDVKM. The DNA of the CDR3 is TGTGCGGCAGAAAACTATGGCTACACCTTC. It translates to CAAENYGYTF.

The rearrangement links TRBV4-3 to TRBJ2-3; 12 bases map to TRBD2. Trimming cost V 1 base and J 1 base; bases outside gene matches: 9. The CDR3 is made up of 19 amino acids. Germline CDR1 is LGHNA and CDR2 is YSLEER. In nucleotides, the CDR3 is TGCGCCAGCAGCCAAGCATGGGTGACTAGCGGGAGCGGCACAGATACGCAGTATTTT. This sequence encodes CASSQAWVTSGSGTDTQYF.

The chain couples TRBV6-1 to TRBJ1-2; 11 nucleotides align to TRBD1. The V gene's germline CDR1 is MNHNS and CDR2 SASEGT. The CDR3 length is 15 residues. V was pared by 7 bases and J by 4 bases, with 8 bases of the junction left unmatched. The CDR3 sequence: CASIGTGGRLYGYTF. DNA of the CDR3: TGTGCCAGCATTGGGACAGGGGGGAGACTCTATGGCTACACCTTC.

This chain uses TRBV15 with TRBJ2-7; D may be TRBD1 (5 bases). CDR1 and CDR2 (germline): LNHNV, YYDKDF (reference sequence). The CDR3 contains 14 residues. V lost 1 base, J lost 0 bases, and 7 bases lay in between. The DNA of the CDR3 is TGTGCCACCAGCAGAGGGGGCGACTCCTACGAGCAGTACTTC. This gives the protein CATSRGGDSYEQYF.

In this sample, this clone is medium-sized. The CDR3 protein is CASSPGLGAPYEQYF. The CDR3 DNA sequence: TGTGCCAGCAGCCCAGGGCTGGGGGCCCCCTACGAGCAGTACTTC. The gene calls are TRBV28 and TRBJ2-7; tentative D call: TRBD1 (6 bases). This CDR3 is built from 15 residues. Germline V gene lookup returns CDR1 MDHEN and CDR2 SYDVKM. V was shortened by 6 bases and J by 2 bases, with 17 bases between the two germline ends.

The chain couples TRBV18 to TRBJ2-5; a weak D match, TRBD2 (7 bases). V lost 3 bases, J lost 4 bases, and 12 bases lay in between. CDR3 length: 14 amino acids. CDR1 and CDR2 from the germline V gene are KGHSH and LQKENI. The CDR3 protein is CASSPVGGRETQYF. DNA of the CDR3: TGTGCCAGCTCACCGGTCGGGGGGCGAGAGACCCAGTACTTC. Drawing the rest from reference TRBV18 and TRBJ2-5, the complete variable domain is NAGVMQNPRHLVRRRGQEARLRCSPMKGHSHVYWYRQLPEEGLKFMVYLQKENIIDESGMPKERFSAEFPKEGPSILRIQQVVRGDSAAYFCASSPVGGRETQYFGPGTRLLVL.

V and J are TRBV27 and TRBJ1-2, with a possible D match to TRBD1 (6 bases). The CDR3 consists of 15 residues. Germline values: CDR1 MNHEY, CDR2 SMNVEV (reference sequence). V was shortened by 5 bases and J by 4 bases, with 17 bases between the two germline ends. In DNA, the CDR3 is TGTGCCAGCAGTCAACTGGCTGCAGGGGCCTATGGCTACACCTTC. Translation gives CASSQLAAGAYGYTF.

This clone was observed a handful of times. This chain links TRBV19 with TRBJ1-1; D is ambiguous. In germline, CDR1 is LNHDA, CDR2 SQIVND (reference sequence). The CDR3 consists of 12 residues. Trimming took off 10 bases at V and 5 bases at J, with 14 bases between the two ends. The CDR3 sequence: CATRTLGTEAFF. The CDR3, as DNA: TGTGCCACCCGGACTCTTGGGACTGAAGCTTTCTTT.